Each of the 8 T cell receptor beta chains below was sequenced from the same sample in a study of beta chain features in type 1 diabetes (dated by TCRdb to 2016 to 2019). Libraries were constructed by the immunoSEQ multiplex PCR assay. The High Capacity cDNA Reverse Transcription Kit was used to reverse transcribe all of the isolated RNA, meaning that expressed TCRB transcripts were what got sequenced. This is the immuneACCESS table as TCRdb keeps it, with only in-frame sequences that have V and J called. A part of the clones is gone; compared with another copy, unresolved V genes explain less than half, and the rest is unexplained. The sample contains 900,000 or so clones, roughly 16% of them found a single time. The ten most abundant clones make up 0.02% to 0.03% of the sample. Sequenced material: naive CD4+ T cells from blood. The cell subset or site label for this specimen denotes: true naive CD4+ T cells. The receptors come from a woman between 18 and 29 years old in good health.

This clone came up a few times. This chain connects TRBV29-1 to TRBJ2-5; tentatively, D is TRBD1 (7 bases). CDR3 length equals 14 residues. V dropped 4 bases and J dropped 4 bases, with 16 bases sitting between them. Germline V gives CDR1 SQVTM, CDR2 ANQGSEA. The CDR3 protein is CSVGRAGGGETQYF. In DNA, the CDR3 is TGCAGCGTTGGGAGGGCAGGGGGTGGAGAGACCCAGTACTTC. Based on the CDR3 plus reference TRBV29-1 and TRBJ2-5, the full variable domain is SAVISQKPSRDICQRGTSLTIQCQVDSQVTMMFWYRQQPGQSLTLIATANQGSEATYESGFVIDKFPISRPNLTFSTLTVSNMSPEDSSIYLCSVGRAGGGETQYFGPGTRLLVL.

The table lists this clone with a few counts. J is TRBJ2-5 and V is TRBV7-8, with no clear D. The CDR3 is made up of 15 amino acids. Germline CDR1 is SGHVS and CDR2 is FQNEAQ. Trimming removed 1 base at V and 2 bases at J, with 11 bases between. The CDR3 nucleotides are TGTGCCAGCAGCTTAGGATACAGACAACAAGAGACCCAGTACTTC. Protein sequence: CASSLGYRQQETQYF.

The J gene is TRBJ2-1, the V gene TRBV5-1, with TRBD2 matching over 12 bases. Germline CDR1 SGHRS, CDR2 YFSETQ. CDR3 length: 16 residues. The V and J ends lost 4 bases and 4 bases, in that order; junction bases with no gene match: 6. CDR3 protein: CASSRLTSGSYNEQFF. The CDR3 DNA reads TGCGCCAGCAGCCGCCTGACTAGCGGGAGTTACAATGAGCAGTTCTTC.

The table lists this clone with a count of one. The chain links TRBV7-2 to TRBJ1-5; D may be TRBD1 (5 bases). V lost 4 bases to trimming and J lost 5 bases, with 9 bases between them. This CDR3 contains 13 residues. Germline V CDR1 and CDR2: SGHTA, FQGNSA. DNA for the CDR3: TGTGCCAGCAGCTCCTCAGGGTATCAGCCCCAGCATTTT. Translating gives CASSSSGYQPQHF.

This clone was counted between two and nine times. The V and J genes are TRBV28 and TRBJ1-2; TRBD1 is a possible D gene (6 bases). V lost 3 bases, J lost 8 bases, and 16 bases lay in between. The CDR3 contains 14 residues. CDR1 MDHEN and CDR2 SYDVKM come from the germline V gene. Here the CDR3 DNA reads TGTGCCAGCAGTTTCCCCGACAGGTCGGCAGGCTACACCTTC. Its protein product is CASSFPDRSAGYTF.

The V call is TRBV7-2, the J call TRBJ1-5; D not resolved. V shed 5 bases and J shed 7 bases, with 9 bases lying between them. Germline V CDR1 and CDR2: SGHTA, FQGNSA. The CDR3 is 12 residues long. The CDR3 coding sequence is TGTGCCAGCAGCCTCCATAGGCAGCCCCAGCATTTT. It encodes CASSLHRQPQHF.

This CDR3 reads CASSSWALGYTF. DNA for the CDR3: TGTGCCAGCAGTTCGTGGGCGCTTGGCTACACCTTC. The gene calls are TRBV28 and TRBJ1-2; D is unresolved. The CDR3 sequence is 12 residues long. Trimming pared 4 bases from V and 7 bases from J, leaving 10 bases between. Germline V gene sequence: CDR1 MDHEN, CDR2 SYDVKM.

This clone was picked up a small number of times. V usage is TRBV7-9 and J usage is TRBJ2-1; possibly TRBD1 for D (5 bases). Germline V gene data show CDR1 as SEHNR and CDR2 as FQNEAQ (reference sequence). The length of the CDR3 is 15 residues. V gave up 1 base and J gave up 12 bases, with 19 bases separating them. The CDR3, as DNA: TGTGCCAGCAGCTTAGTTCAGGGTTTAAATGATCGGCAGTTCTTC. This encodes CASSLVQGLNDRQFF. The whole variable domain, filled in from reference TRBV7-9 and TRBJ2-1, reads DTGVSQNPRHKITKRGQNVTFRCDPISEHNRLYWYRQTLGQGPEFLTYFQNEAQLEKSRLLSDRFSAERPKGSFSTLEIQRTEQGDSAMYLCASSLVQGLNDRQFFGPGTRLTVL.